This T cell receptor beta chain originates from a study of T cell changes during pregnancy in multiple sclerosis (dated by TCRdb to between 2018 and 2021). Study-wide context: Changes in the T cell repertoire over the course of pregnancy were examined in this study in women with multiple sclerosis.

Via the germline V gene (reference sequence), CDR1 is LNHDA and CDR2 SQIVND. Inclusive of the bounding cysteine and phenylalanine, the CDR3 is 16 residues long. Only the CDR3 portion is preserved as DNA: 48 bases, with reading frame beginning at the first base. The V end gives up 4 bases and the J end 0 bases, leaving 6 bases in the junction not matched to a gene. Worth noting for this clone: Its antigen has not been determined. The sample holds no much larger clone one base away, and base qualities are not on file.

Receptor amplification or capture employed the immunoSEQ multiplex PCR assay. In TCRdb, the immuneACCESS table is reduced to in-frame sequences with V and J assigned. These tables do not hold every clone; where another copy was compared, an unresolved V gene accounts for under half, and the others remain unexplained. Across this sample there are roughly 38,000 clones, with approximately 94% seen only once. More than 0.6% of the sample is taken by the ten largest. The starting material was CD4+ T cells from peripheral blood mononuclear cells, obtained in the third trimester of pregnancy. The source of this sequence is a female donor with multiple sclerosis, enrolled in a pregnancy study. Recombination joined TRBV19 with TRBJ2-1, and 7 junction bases match TRBD2. The nucleotide sequence is given as TGTGCCAGTAGTACCCCTAGCGGCCTCTCCTACAATGAGCAGTTCTTC. Translation gives CASSTPSGLSYNEQFF.